These 24 T cell receptor beta chains were sequenced from one sample in a study of early T cells in non-severe SARS-CoV-2 infection. TCRdb re-called the 5' RACE reads through MiXCR, storing one row per CDR3 protein. The sample has about 83,000 distinct CDR3 sequences; more than 9% are singletons. Sequencing used whole blood. The receptors derive from an adult who was a healthcare worker with PCR-confirmed SARS-CoV-2 infection or an uninfected control (not recorded which).

This clonotype has a handful of counts. The V gene is TRBV29-1, the J gene TRBJ1-1; D might be TRBD1 (5 bases). The CDR3 extends over 12 amino acids. Germline values: CDR1 SQVTM, CDR2 ANQGSEA. Trimming shortened V by 4 bases and J by 7 bases, and 13 bases separated the two germline ends. DNA of the CDR3: TGCAGCGTTGGGGAGGGGCGGAATGAAGCTTTCTTT. Amino acid sequence: CSVGEGRNEAFF.

The gene calls are TRBV5-1 and TRBJ2-7, with 11 bases identical to TRBD2. CDR1 is SGHRS and CDR2 is YFSETQ in the germline V gene. The CDR3 consists of 15 residues. J gave up 9 bases and V 2 bases, and 10 bases lay outside the gene matches. CDR3 residues: CASSFDGTSGSTQYF. For the CDR3, the DNA is TGCGCCAGCAGCTTTGACGGCACTAGCGGGAGCACGCAGTACTTC.

This clonotype came up once. This sequence joins TRBV5-6 and TRBJ1-1; TRBD1 agrees at 10 bases. Germline values: CDR1 SGHDT, CDR2 YYEEEE. J gave up 3 bases and V 2 bases, and 7 bases lay outside the gene matches. This CDR3 is built from 16 residues. The DNA for the CDR3 is TGTGCCAGCAGCTTTGGGGACAGGGGCTGGGACACTGAAGCTTTCTTT. Its protein is CASSFGDRGWDTEAFF.

V is TRBV12-3 or TRBV12-4 and J is TRBJ2-7; TRBD2 aligns across 10 bases. Losses at the gene ends were 3 bases for V and 3 bases for J; bases not matched to a gene: 8. The CDR3 is 16 residues long. The CDR3 reads CASSFIRTSGIYEQYF. The CDR3 DNA follows: TGTGCCAGCAGTTTTATCAGGACTAGCGGCATCTACGAGCAGTACTTC.

This clonotype counts as medium-sized. This chain uses TRBV19 with TRBJ2-1, with TRBD1 matching 9 bases. The CDR3 covers 16 residues. The V gene's germline CDR1 is LNHDA and CDR2 SQIVND (reference sequence). J lost 0 bases, V lost 4 bases, and 4 bases had no gene match. The CDR3 sequence: CASSRQGGGSYNEQFF. The CDR3 coding sequence is TGTGCCAGTAGTAGACAGGGGGGGGGCTCCTACAATGAGCAGTTCTTC.

This clonotype was counted only a few times. The rearrangement joins TRBV5-1 to TRBJ1-4; no clear D gene. Germline lookup yields CDR1 SGHRS and CDR2 YFSETQ. This CDR3 contains 13 residues. V dropped 3 bases and J dropped 2 bases, with 5 bases sitting between them. Here the CDR3 DNA reads TGCGCCAGCAGCTCTGGCACTAATGAAAAACTGTTTTTT. Its translation: CASSSGTNEKLFF.

This clonotype showed up just a few times. The V call is TRBV15, the J call TRBJ1-1; 7 nucleotides line up with TRBD1. This CDR3 is 15 amino acids long. CDR1 is LNHNV, CDR2 YYDKDF, per germline (reference sequence). The J segment lost 0 bases and the V segment lost 3 bases, leaving 4 bases of the junction unmatched. CDR3 loop: CATSRLQGMNTEAFF. CDR3 bases: TGTGCCACCAGCAGGTTACAGGGGATGAACACTGAAGCTTTCTTT. Drawing the rest from reference TRBV15 and TRBJ1-1, the complete variable domain is DAMVIQNPRYQVTQFGKPVTLSCSQTLNHNVMYWYQQKSSQAPKLLFHYYDKDFNNEADTPDNFQSRRPNTSFCFLDIRSPGLGDTAMYLCATSRLQGMNTEAFFGQGTRLTVV.

The rearrangement joins TRBV11-2 to TRBJ2-7; D might be TRBD2 (5 bases). V dropped 1 base and J dropped 6 bases, with 16 bases sitting between them. This CDR3 has 15 residues. Germline-derived CDR1 and CDR2 are SGHAT and FQNNGV. For the CDR3, the DNA is TGTGCCAGCAGCTTAGCGGGGATCCAGGCGTCCGAGCAGTACTTC. Its translation is CASSLAGIQASEQYF.

DNA for the CDR3: TGTGCCAGTAGTCATGGGACAGATACGCAGTATTTT. Protein product: CASSHGTDTQYF. The chain uses TRBV19 and TRBJ2-3; unclear D gene. Germline V lookup: CDR1 LNHDA, CDR2 SQIVND (reference sequence). V lost 5 bases to trimming and J lost 3 bases, with 6 bases between them. The CDR3 extends over 12 amino acids.

This clonotype was found many times. The chain couples TRBV6-6 to TRBJ1-4; D is uncertain. The V end was cut by 6 bases, the J end by 0 bases, with 11 bases between. CDR3 length: 15 residues. Germline CDR1 is MNHNY and CDR2 is SVGAGI (reference sequence). Here the CDR3 reads CASSPDLTTNEKLFF. The CDR3 DNA is TGTGCCAGCAGCCCTGACTTAACAACTAATGAAAAACTGTTTTTT.

In its sample, this clonotype was seen many times. The V call is TRBV11-2, the J call TRBJ2-3; no clear D. Between the trimmed V and J ends, which lost 5 bases and 11 bases, there was a span of 11 bases. The CDR3 has 11 amino acids. Germline lookup yields CDR1 SGHAT and CDR2 FQNNGV. Here the CDR3 reads CASSQEWGQYF. The CDR3 DNA reads TGTGCCAGCAGCCAAGAATGGGGGCAGTATTTT.

This sequence joins TRBV6-1 and TRBJ1-1; D may be TRBD1 (5 bases). CDR1 is MNHNS, CDR2 SASEGT, per germline. V was clipped by 2 bases and J by 5 bases, with 18 bases between them. The CDR3 length is 16 residues. The CDR3 sequence is CASSEPNRGAGTEAFF. The CDR3 DNA reads as TGTGCCAGCAGTGAACCTAACAGAGGGGCTGGTACTGAAGCTTTCTTT.

The chain employs TRBV7-2 and TRBJ2-3; TRBD2 aligns across 11 bases. The V gene end was trimmed by 0 bases and the J gene end by 4 bases; junction bases not matched to a gene: 0. The CDR3 has 15 amino acids. CDR1 is SGHTA, CDR2 FQGNSA, per germline. The CDR3 DNA sequence: TGTGCCAGCAGCTTAGCTAGCGGGAGGGCAGATACGCAGTATTTT. Protein: CASSLASGRADTQYF.

This clonotype was seen ten or more times. The chain employs TRBV30 and TRBJ2-2; TRBD2 matches at 11 bases. This CDR3 has 15 amino acids. CDR1 is GTSNPN and CDR2 is SVGIG in the germline V gene (reference sequence). V dropped 3 bases and J dropped 5; count of bases not matched to a gene: 5. As DNA, the CDR3 is TGTGCCTGGAGGATTAGCGGGAGGGCGACCGGGGAGCTGTTTTTT. Its translation is CAWRISGRATGELFF. Drawing the rest from reference TRBV30 and TRBJ2-2, the complete variable domain is SQTIHQWPATLVQPVGSPLSLECTVEGTSNPNLYWYRQAAGRGLQLLFYSVGIGQISSEVPQNLSASRPQDRQFILSSKKLLLSDSGFYLCAWRISGRATGELFFGEGSRLTVL.

This clonotype came up a few times. The rearrangement links TRBV7-9 to TRBJ2-3; 11 positions match TRBD1. V was clipped by 6 bases and J by 4 bases; unmatched bases: 6. The CDR3 is 15 amino acids. The germline V gene encodes CDR1 SEHNR and CDR2 FQNEAQ (reference sequence). CDR3 nucleotides: TGTGCCAGCAGTTCGGGACAGGGGGTCCCAGATACGCAGTATTTT. Translation: CASSSGQGVPDTQYF.

This clonotype was picked up a small number of times. The chain is built from TRBV10-1 and TRBJ2-2; D is possibly TRBD1 or TRBD2 (5 bases each). This CDR3 is 14 amino acids long. V lost 1 base and J 9 bases, leaving 12 bases between the germline ends. Germline CDR1 and CDR2: WNHNN and SYGVQD (reference sequence). Written as DNA, the CDR3 is TGCGCCAGCAGTGAGTTCGGGACGGGCCGGGAGCTGTTTTTT. Translated: CASSEFGTGRELFF.

This clonotype was seen a few times. The chain combines TRBV7-2 with TRBJ2-5; D gene unclear. This CDR3 spans 13 amino acids. Trimming pared 5 bases from V and 7 bases from J, leaving 14 bases between. Per germline, CDR1 SGHTA and CDR2 FQGNSA. The CDR3 reads CASSVGKPGTQYF. The CDR3 DNA sequence: TGTGCCAGCAGCGTGGGGAAACCCGGGACCCAGTACTTC.

The chain is built from TRBV24-1 and TRBJ1-5; TRBD1 might be the D (5 bases). From germline, CDR1 is KGHDR and CDR2 SFDVKD. The CDR3 is 16 residues long. V was cut by 9 bases and J by 2 bases, with 19 bases left in between. The CDR3 region has the DNA TGTGCCACCCAGCCCTCTGGGGGGGATGGCAATCAGCCCCAGCATTTT. This translates into CATQPSGGDGNQPQHF.

The chain has TRBV27 and TRBJ1-2; maybe TRBD1 (5 bases). V was clipped by 5 bases and J by 2 bases, with 15 bases between them. The germline CDR1 and CDR2 sequences are MNHEY and SMNVEV (reference sequence). The CDR3 is made up of 15 amino acids. CDR3 nucleotide sequence: TGTGCCAGCAGTAGCGTTTGGGACCGCAACTATGGCTACACCTTC. Protein: CASSSVWDRNYGYTF.

This clonotype was seen at least ten times. The chain carries TRBV6-6 and TRBJ1-1, with D unclear. The V and J ends lost 6 bases and 4 bases respectively, with 15 bases between them. The CDR3 has 14 amino acids. In germline, CDR1 is MNHNY, CDR2 SVGAGI (reference sequence). The CDR3 protein is CASSERVIGTEAFF. The CDR3 DNA sequence: TGTGCCAGCAGCGAAAGGGTTATCGGCACTGAAGCTTTCTTT.

The chain joins TRBV29-1 to TRBJ1-2; D is ambiguous. The V gene's germline CDR1 is SQVTM and CDR2 ANQGSEA. With 6 bases removed from V and 13 bases from J, the gap between germline ends came to 15 bases. The CDR3 totals 10 residues. The CDR3, as DNA: TGCAGCGTACCAATAGGACGGCTCACCTTC. It codes for CSVPIGRLTF.

The V call is TRBV7-2, the J call TRBJ2-5; TRBD1 might be the D (6 bases). CDR1 and CDR2 from the germline V gene are SGHTA and FQGNSA. V was cut by 5 bases and J by 4 bases, with 14 bases left in between. This CDR3 region has 14 residues. CDR3 sequence (DNA): TGTGCCAGCAGCCGACAGGCTCTCGGAGAGACCCAGTACTTC. Protein: CASSRQALGETQYF.

In this sample, this clonotype turned up a few times. A read error may account for a junction end that differs from germline. CDR3 sequence: CASTILRTGKVTDMQYF. The CDR3 nucleotides are TGCGCCAGCACCATCCTTCGGACAGGAAAGGTCACAGATATGCAGTATTTT. V and J are TRBV10-2 and TRBJ2-3; TRBD1 agrees at 7 bases. This CDR3 is built from 17 residues. The germline V gene has CDR1 WSHSY and CDR2 SAAADI.

Here the CDR3 reads CSARDGQRTEAFF. CDR3 nucleotides: TGCAGTGCTAGAGACGGACAGCGTACTGAAGCTTTCTTT. V gene TRBV20-1 combines with J gene TRBJ1-1; possibly TRBD1 for D (6 bases). The germline V gene encodes CDR1 DFQATT and CDR2 SNEGSKA (reference sequence). Trimming removed 0 bases from V and 5 bases from J, with 10 bases in between. The CDR3 sequence is 13 residues long.